Each of the 22 T cell receptor beta chains below was sequenced from the same sample in a study of shared clonotypes between healthy human individuals. Profiled with immunoSEQ multiplex PCR; TCRdb holds only in-frame clones, not every one. This table has approximately 2.5 million clones, over 85% appearing once. The sequencing input was naive CD4+ T cells from PBMCs. Documented subset: CD45RA+ positively selected. These receptors originate from a young man in good health. Some clones in this sample may be carry-over from other donors' samples.

The rearrangement joins TRBV18 to TRBJ2-7; TRBD1 aligns across 11 bases. Germline assignment: CDR1 KGHSH and CDR2 LQKENI. With V trimmed by 6 bases and J by 4 bases, 8 bases remained unmatched. The CDR3 runs 15 residues. Here the CDR3 reads CASSLGTGGLYEQYF. In DNA, the CDR3 is TGTGCCAGCTCCCTCGGGACAGGGGGATTGTACGAGCAGTACTTC.

This clone came up once. The sample holds other DNA sequences that translate to the same CDR3. The V and J genes are TRBV28 and TRBJ1-1; D call uncertain. Germline V gene data show CDR1 as MDHEN and CDR2 as SYDVKM. Trimming pared 5 bases from V and 3 bases from J, leaving 13 bases between. This CDR3 contains 14 residues. The CDR3, as DNA: TGTGCCAGCAGTCCCCCCCGCCGGGACACTGAAGCTTTCTTT. Protein product: CASSPPRRDTEAFF.

The sample holds a few counts of this clone. The chain is built from TRBV10-3 and TRBJ1-1, with D tentatively TRBD1 (5 bases). V was clipped by 7 bases and J by 2 bases, with 11 bases between them. Germline CDR1 and CDR2: ENHRY and SYGVKD. CDR3 length: 13 amino acids. This CDR3 reads CAITGRVNTEAFF. The CDR3 region has the DNA TGTGCCATCACCGGCAGGGTAAACACTGAAGCTTTCTTT.

The V and J genes are TRBV5-1 and TRBJ1-2; perhaps TRBD1 as D (5 bases). This CDR3 is 14 amino acids long. Trimming removed 3 bases at V and 4 bases at J, with 13 bases between. CDR1 and CDR2 (germline): SGHRS, YFSETQ. The CDR3 loop reads CASSSRGDGYGYTF. Written as DNA, the CDR3 is TGCGCCAGCAGCTCCCGGGGGGACGGCTATGGCTACACCTTC.

The gene calls are TRBV19 and TRBJ1-1, with 9 bases aligning to TRBD1. Germline V gives CDR1 LNHDA, CDR2 SQIVND (reference sequence). V trimming: 11 bases; J trimming: 0 bases; junction bases outside the gene matches: 7. This CDR3 is built from 14 residues. For the CDR3, the DNA is TGTGCCGTTGGGACAGGGAAGGTGAACACTGAAGCTTTCTTT. Its protein product is CAVGTGKVNTEAFF.

V and J are TRBV5-1 and TRBJ2-1; possible D gene TRBD1, 6 bases. This CDR3 has 17 residues. Trimming took 0 bases from V and 5 from J, leaving 18 bases between them. Germline values: CDR1 SGHRS, CDR2 YFSETQ. The CDR3 here is CASSLGTGRGHNNEQFF. CDR3 nucleotides: TGCGCCAGCAGCTTGGGAACGGGCAGGGGCCATAACAATGAGCAGTTCTTC.

The rearrangement uses TRBV6-5 and TRBJ2-7, with TRBD1 as a possible D gene (5 bases). The CDR3 runs 13 residues. CDR1 is MNHEY and CDR2 is SVGAGI in the germline V gene. V dropped 6 bases and J dropped 6 bases, with 15 bases sitting between them. Here the CDR3 DNA reads TGTGCCAGCAGCCCCTGCACAGGTTGCGAGCAGTACTTC. It is translated as CASSPCTGCEQYF.

On this clone itself: This sample includes further DNA sequences coding for the same CDR3. In DNA form, the CDR3 reads TGTGCCAGCAGTTCGGGAACAGGGTCCTACGAGCAGTACTTC. Protein: CASSSGTGSYEQYF. V is TRBV28 and J is TRBJ2-7; D is possibly TRBD1 (6 bases). Trimming cost V 4 bases and J 1 base, with 11 bases left between them. The CDR3 consists of 14 residues. Germline assignment: CDR1 MDHEN and CDR2 SYDVKM.

J is TRBJ1-6 and V is TRBV10-3; 9 bases are shared with TRBD1. The CDR3 is made up of 13 amino acids. With 10 bases clipped from V and 8 bases from J, the junction kept 6 bases outside the gene matches. CDR1 and CDR2 from the germline V gene are ENHRY and SYGVKD. The CDR3 protein is CATGTGRDSPLHF. The DNA for the CDR3 is TGTGCCACCGGGACAGGGAGGGATTCACCCCTCCACTTT.

This sequence joins TRBV28 and TRBJ2-7, with a weak D call TRBD2 (6 bases). The CDR3 runs to 14 residues. CDR1 is MDHEN, CDR2 SYDVKM, per germline. V lost 3 bases, J lost 3 bases, and 12 bases lay in between. CDR3 coding DNA: TGTGCCAGCAGTTTTCAGGGAGGCGGCTACGAGCAGTACTTC. Encoded protein: CASSFQGGGYEQYF.

The chain uses TRBV28 and TRBJ2-3, with D possibly being TRBD2 (5 bases). Trimming removed 11 bases from V and 0 bases from J, with 9 bases in between. This CDR3 is built from 12 residues. Germline V CDR1 and CDR2: MDHEN, SYDVKM. CDR3 loop: CAGRGSTDTQYF. The CDR3 DNA reads TGTGCCGGTCGGGGTAGCACAGATACGCAGTATTTT.

V usage is TRBV9 and J usage is TRBJ1-1; D is ambiguous. CDR1 SGDLS and CDR2 YYNGEE come from the germline V gene. CDR3 length equals 14 residues. Trimming removed 4 bases at V and 4 bases at J, with 14 bases between. CDR3 nucleotide sequence: TGTGCCAGCAGCTCCCAGACACGGGTCACTGAAGCTTTCTTT. Its protein is CASSSQTRVTEAFF.

On this clone itself: The same CDR3 also results from other DNA sequences found in this sample. The V and J genes are TRBV9 and TRBJ1-2, with D maybe TRBD1 (5 bases). Germline CDR1 is SGDLS and CDR2 is YYNGEE. Between the trimmed V and J ends, which lost 0 bases and 4 bases, there was a span of 10 bases. The CDR3 runs to 14 residues. Written as DNA, the CDR3 is TGTGCCAGCAGCGTAGGGGGGACTTCCTATGGCTACACCTTC. Encoded protein: CASSVGGTSYGYTF.

The chain links TRBV18 to TRBJ1-3, with D unresolved. The CDR3 extends over 13 amino acids. CDR1 is KGHSH and CDR2 is LQKENI in the germline V gene. Deletions cut 6 bases from V and 4 bases from J, with 10 bases between. DNA of the CDR3: TGTGCCAGCTCCCTAAACCTGGGAAACACCATATATTTT. It codes for CASSLNLGNTIYF.

Worth noting for this clone: Within the sample, other DNA sequences also encode this same CDR3. The J gene is TRBJ2-3, the V gene TRBV19, with D uncertain. This CDR3 has 13 amino acids. Germline lookup yields CDR1 LNHDA and CDR2 SQIVND (reference sequence). V lost 3 bases and J 4 bases, leaving 8 bases between the germline ends. Here the CDR3 DNA reads TGTGCCAGTAGTATTCGAGGAGCAGATACGCAGTATTTT. It encodes CASSIRGADTQYF.

This chain links TRBV4-3 with TRBJ2-5, with D possibly matching TRBD1 (5 bases). The CDR3 loop spans 15 amino acids. In germline, CDR1 is LGHNA, CDR2 YSLEER. Trimming removed 4 bases at V and 1 base at J, with 13 bases between. CDR3 sequence: CASSLQQAPQETQYF. The CDR3 region has the DNA TGCGCCAGCAGCCTCCAACAGGCCCCCCAAGAGACCCAGTACTTC.

The chain has TRBV6-6 and TRBJ2-5; 8 positions match TRBD1. CDR3 length: 14 amino acids. Germline-derived CDR1 and CDR2 are MNHNY and SVGAGI (reference sequence). J was trimmed by 0 bases and V by 8 bases; bases with no gene match: 5. CDR3 amino acids: CASGMTGDQETQYF. The CDR3, as DNA: TGTGCCAGCGGGATGACAGGGGACCAAGAGACCCAGTACTTC.

The chain is built from TRBV28 and TRBJ2-6, with D unresolved. The germline V gene encodes CDR1 MDHEN and CDR2 SYDVKM. Trimming removed 4 bases at V and 4 bases at J, with 14 bases between. The CDR3 contains 16 residues. The CDR3, as DNA: TGTGCCAGCAGTTCTAGTCGGGCGACAGGGGCCAACGTCCTGACTTTC. As protein: CASSSSRATGANVLTF.

The rearrangement uses TRBV18 and TRBJ2-7; TRBD1 aligns across 8 bases. CDR3 length: 14 residues. In germline, CDR1 is KGHSH, CDR2 LQKENI. The V and J ends lost 3 bases and 7 bases, in that order; junction bases with no gene match: 8. CDR3: CASSPQGTGEEQYF. The DNA of the CDR3 is TGTGCCAGCTCACCCCAAGGGACAGGTGAGGAGCAGTACTTC.

In DNA, the CDR3 is TGTGCCAGCAGCCAACCCTGGCAGGGACTCTACGAGCAGTACTTC. It codes for CASSQPWQGLYEQYF. The genes are TRBV7-8 and TRBJ2-7, with D perhaps TRBD2 (6 bases). The germline V gene has CDR1 SGHVS and CDR2 FQNEAQ. V dropped 5 bases and J dropped 3 bases, with 17 bases sitting between them. There are 15 residues in the CDR3.

Comments on this clone: Different DNA sequences within this sample yield the same CDR3. CDR3 nucleotides: TGTGCCTGGAGTGTACAGGGGGTTCAGCCCCAGCATTTT. It specifies CAWSVQGVQPQHF. This rearrangement joins TRBV30 to TRBJ1-5, with 8 nucleotides matching TRBD1. Germline V CDR1 and CDR2: GTSNPN, SVGIG (reference sequence). V lost 0 bases, J lost 6 bases, and 1 base stayed unmatched. The CDR3 runs to 13 residues. Together with reference TRBV30 and TRBJ1-5, the CDR3 gives the full variable domain: SQTIHQWPATLVQPVGSPLSLECTVEGTSNPNLYWYRQAAGRGLQLLFYSVGIGQISSEVPQNLSASRPQDRQFILSSKKLLLSDSGFYLCAWSVQGVQPQHFGDGTRLSIL.

This chain uses TRBV5-6 with TRBJ2-5; TRBD1 agrees at 10 bases. CDR1 and CDR2 from the germline V gene are SGHDT and YYEEEE. V trimming: 2 bases; J trimming: 4 bases; junction bases outside the gene matches: 8. The CDR3 contains 16 residues. CDR3 sequence (DNA): TGTGCCAGCAGCTTTCCGGGGACAGGGGTAAGAGAGACCCAGTACTTC. It translates to CASSFPGTGVRETQYF.